The 22 T cell receptor beta chains in this list originate from one sample, sequenced in a study of human T cells and chemical hapten exposure (dated by TCRdb to the early 2020s). Library generation was performed with RACE. TCRdb names NextSeq 500 as the instrument used. TCRdb itself trimmed the public reads at Q25 with fastp, ran MiXCR and retained productive beta chains. Rows are unified per CDR3 protein, each entry keeping the most common DNA and genes. A total of 250,000 to 300,000 distinct CDR3 sequences appear in this sample, around 7.3% of them only once. Roughly 1.2% of the sample is in the top ten clones. The label giving this sample's time point can be read as: pre-sensitization, week 0. The treatment or condition label on this specimen signifies: therapeutic diphenylcyclopropenone sensitization with weekly scalp DPC. The source was whole blood, collected in connection with sensitization to the hapten diphenylcyclopropenone (DPC). The receptors derive from a man younger than 30 with alopecia areata. Some clones in this sample may be carry-over from other donors' samples.

This clonotype has a handful of counts. The chain carries TRBV6-2 or TRBV6-3 and TRBJ2-7; D call uncertain. The CDR3 loop spans 13 amino acids. The germline V gene has CDR1 MNHEY and CDR2 SVGEGT. The V end was cut by 9 bases, the J end by 0 bases, with 12 bases between. CDR3 bases: TGTGCCAGTAGGGTAACAGTCTCCTACGAGCAGTACTTC. Protein sequence: CASRVTVSYEQYF.

A few counts support this clonotype. This CDR3 is CASSSGLGSYEQYV. DNA for the CDR3: TGTGCCAGCAGTTCAGGACTGGGCTCCTACGAGCAGTACGTC. The chain couples TRBV12-3 or TRBV12-4 to TRBJ2-7; TRBD2 is a possible D gene (5 bases). Trimming left V 4 bases short and J 0 bases short, with 10 bases between. The CDR3 sequence is 14 residues long.

This clonotype appeared many times. The chain is built from TRBV9 and TRBJ2-1; the D gene is possibly TRBD1 (6 bases). Looked up from germline, CDR1 is SGDLS and CDR2 is YYNGEE. V lost 0 bases, J lost 7 bases, and 14 bases lay in between. The CDR3 runs to 15 residues. CDR3 coding DNA: TGTGCCAGCAGCGTAGAGGGGGATTTTGGGAATGAGCAGTTCTTC. Its translation is CASSVEGDFGNEQFF. Filled out from reference TRBV9 and TRBJ2-1, the complete variable domain reads DSGVTQTPKHLITATGQRVTLRCSPRSGDLSVYWYQQSLDQGLQFLIQYYNGEERAKGNILERFSAQQFPDLHSELNLSSLELGDSALYFCASSVEGDFGNEQFFGPGTRLTVL.

The CDR3 DNA sequence: TGTGCCAGCAGCTTCTTGCGGGACAGGTGGAGCACTGAAGCTTTCTTT. Translation: CASSFLRDRWSTEAFF. The rearrangement links TRBV5-5 to TRBJ1-1, with 8 bases identical to TRBD1. Losses at the gene ends were 2 bases for V and 4 bases for J; bases not matched to a gene: 10. Germline V gene sequence: CDR1 SGHKS, CDR2 YYEKEE (reference sequence). The CDR3 runs to 16 residues.

This clonotype was recorded a few times. The chain joins TRBV20-1 to TRBJ2-1, with 12 nucleotides matching TRBD2. V shed 0 bases, J shed 7 bases, and the junction held 4 bases outside the gene matches. Germline CDR1 reads DFQATT; CDR2 reads SNEGSKA (reference sequence). The CDR3 contains 15 residues. CDR3 in amino acids: CSARDSGLAGNEQFF. Written as DNA, the CDR3 is TGCAGTGCTAGAGATTCAGGACTAGCGGGGAATGAGCAGTTCTTC.

The table lists this clonotype with a few counts. J is TRBJ2-3 and V is TRBV5-1; D might be TRBD2 (7 bases). Germline CDR1 and CDR2: SGHRS and YFSETQ. CDR3 length: 15 amino acids. V shed 8 bases and J shed 4 bases, with 20 bases lying between them. The CDR3, as DNA: TGCGCCAGTCGGCGAGGGGGGGGCGAGTCAGATACGCAGTATTTT. It is translated as CASRRGGGESDTQYF.

This clonotype was seen ten or more times. V is TRBV10-3 and J is TRBJ2-7, with 7 nucleotides matching TRBD1. Germline-derived CDR1 and CDR2 are ENHRY and SYGVKD. This CDR3 spans 15 amino acids. V shed 3 bases and J 3 bases; nucleotides not matched to a gene: 8. CDR3 region: CAISEPGQRLYEQYV. The CDR3 nucleotides read TGTGCCATCAGTGAACCGGGACAGCGCCTCTACGAGCAGTACGTC.

In this sample, this clonotype turned up many times. The gene calls are TRBV6-1 and TRBJ1-4; no definite D call. V was clipped by 9 bases and J by 0 bases, with 11 bases between them. The CDR3 totals 14 residues. CDR1 and CDR2 from the germline V gene are MNHNS and SASEGT. CDR3 in DNA: TGTGCCAGTTGCCGGATTGCAACTAATGAAAAACTGTTTTTT. Translated, it gives CASCRIATNEKLFF.

The chain combines TRBV5-1 with TRBJ2-3; no definite D call. CDR1 SGHRS and CDR2 YFSETQ come from the germline V gene. The CDR3 covers 14 residues. Trimming stripped 0 bases from V and 2 bases from J, with 7 bases between. CDR3 DNA sequence: TGCGCCAGCAGCTTGGAAAAGACCACAGATACGCAGTATTTT. This sequence encodes CASSLEKTTDTQYF.

The chain carries TRBV10-3 and TRBJ2-2; TRBD1 agrees at 8 bases. CDR1 is ENHRY, CDR2 SYGVKD, per germline. V trimming: 4 bases; J trimming: 4 bases; junction bases outside the gene matches: 8. CDR3 length: 16 residues. Here the CDR3 DNA reads TGTGCCATCAGTGCCCCGACAGGGGTGGGCACCGGGGAGCTGTTTTTT. Translated: CAISAPTGVGTGELFF.

Only a few counts were recorded for this clonotype. The chain carries TRBV6-4 and TRBJ1-2; unclear D gene. The germline CDR1 and CDR2 sequences are MRHNA and SNTAGT. V lost 3 bases and J 5 bases, leaving 7 bases between the germline ends. The CDR3 extends over 12 amino acids. For the CDR3, the DNA is TGTGCCAGCAGTGATCCAGGATATGGCTACACCTTC. This codes for CASSDPGYGYTF.

At least ten counts were recorded for this clonotype. This sequence joins TRBV7-9 and TRBJ1-1, with TRBD1 identical over 7 bases. Germline V gives CDR1 SEHNR, CDR2 FQNEAQ (reference sequence). Trimming removed 3 bases from V and 0 bases from J; junction bases left unmatched: 1. This CDR3 contains 14 residues. The CDR3 spells CASSFRGVNTEAFF. In DNA, the CDR3 is TGTGCCAGCAGCTTCAGGGGGGTGAACACTGAAGCTTTCTTT.

The chain couples TRBV12-3 or TRBV12-4 to TRBJ1-2, with a weak D call TRBD1 (6 bases). Trimming removed 8 bases at V and 5 bases at J, with 12 bases between. The CDR3 contains 12 residues. For the CDR3, the DNA is TGTGCCAGCGGCAAACAGGGTTATGGCTACACCTTC. It specifies CASGKQGYGYTF.

The CDR3 reads CATLLGETNTGELFF. CDR3 nucleotides: TGTGCCACCTTGTTAGGAGAAACGAACACCGGGGAGCTGTTTTTT. V gene TRBV10-3 combines with J gene TRBJ2-2, with no clear D. CDR3 length: 15 residues. The V and J ends lost 10 bases and 0 bases respectively, with 15 bases between them. Per germline, CDR1 ENHRY and CDR2 SYGVKD.

This clonotype has more than one count but fewer than ten. The chain carries TRBV7-9 and TRBJ1-6; 9 bases match TRBD1. This CDR3 is built from 14 residues. With V trimmed by 11 bases and J by 4 bases, 6 bases remained unmatched. Germline CDR1 SEHNR, CDR2 FQNEAQ (reference sequence). The CDR3 DNA sequence: TGTGCCGGTGGAGACAGGGGGTATAATTCACCCCTCCACTTT. Amino acids: CAGGDRGYNSPLHF.

The J gene is TRBJ2-1, the V gene TRBV6-2 or TRBV6-3; no clear D gene. V was trimmed by 2 bases and J by 0 bases, leaving 8 bases between them. This CDR3 comprises 15 residues. The germline CDR1 and CDR2 sequences are MNHEY and SVGEGT. CDR3 bases: TGTGCCAGCAGTTACGCGGTCCTCTCCTACAATGAGCAGTTCTTC. Protein product: CASSYAVLSYNEQFF.

The chain has TRBV20-1 and TRBJ2-7, with TRBD2 identical over 8 bases. The length of the CDR3 is 13 residues. The germline CDR1 and CDR2 sequences are DFQATT and SNEGSKA (reference sequence). V shed 2 bases and J 3 bases; nucleotides not matched to a gene: 3. CDR3 residues: CSARLSGGYEQYV. CDR3 DNA sequence: TGCAGTGCTAGACTGAGCGGGGGCTACGAGCAGTACGTC.

This clonotype was detected a few times. The chain is built from TRBV6-5 and TRBJ2-5; either TRBD1 or TRBD2 may supply D (5 bases each). CDR1 and CDR2 (germline): MNHEY, SVGAGI. Trimming took 8 bases from V and 0 from J, leaving 10 bases between them. CDR3 length equals 13 residues. CDR3 region: CASGWGYQETQYF. The CDR3 DNA is TGTGCCAGCGGTTGGGGGTACCAAGAGACCCAGTACTTC.

This clonotype occurred many times. The V gene is TRBV9, the J gene TRBJ1-1; 7 bases agree with TRBD1. With 0 bases clipped from V and 3 bases from J, the junction kept 11 bases outside the gene matches. Germline V gives CDR1 SGDLS, CDR2 YYNGEE. The CDR3 totals 17 residues. CDR3 sequence: CASSVDPGDSFYTEAFF. DNA of the CDR3: TGTGCCAGCAGCGTAGACCCAGGGGACAGTTTTTACACTGAAGCTTTCTTT.

This clonotype was recorded at least ten times. The rearrangement uses TRBV7-3 and TRBJ2-2; TRBD2 is a possible D gene (6 bases). This CDR3 has 15 residues. CDR1 is SGHTA, CDR2 FQGTGA, per germline. Trimming shortened V by 2 bases and J by 5 bases, and 12 bases separated the two germline ends. The CDR3 spells CASSLGTSGTGELFF. CDR3 nucleotide sequence: TGTGCCAGCAGCTTAGGGACGAGCGGGACCGGGGAGCTGTTTTTT.

In its sample, this clonotype was seen many times. The chain uses TRBV6-2 or TRBV6-3 and TRBJ2-7; 12 positions match TRBD2. The CDR3 consists of 15 residues. Germline values: CDR1 MNHEY, CDR2 SVGEGT. V dropped 6 bases and J dropped 3; count of bases not matched to a gene: 6. The CDR3: CASRLLAGGRYEQYF. In nucleotides, the CDR3 is TGTGCCAGCAGATTACTAGCGGGGGGACGCTACGAGCAGTACTTC.

This clonotype was detected a few times. The chain couples TRBV2 to TRBJ2-3, with 7 bases matching TRBD2. The V segment lost 8 bases and the J segment 2 bases; nucleotides outside the gene matches: 10. This CDR3 is built from 15 residues. CDR1 is SNHLY and CDR2 is FYNNEI in the germline V gene. The CDR3 spells CASSGAGEYTDTQYF. The DNA of the CDR3 is TGTGCCAGCTCTGGCGCGGGGGAGTACACAGATACGCAGTATTTT.